This TCR beta chain was captured in a study of OX40 agonist ivuxolimab in advanced cancers. A note on the overall study: Ivuxolimab was an agonistic, fully human IgG2 monoclonal antibody directed against OX40 (CD134), a costimulatory receptor. Patients were allowed to have had prior anti-PD-1, anti-PD-L1 or anti-CTLA-4 therapy, and less than 45% of the dose-escalation patients had previously received checkpoint inhibitors. In the dose-escalation cohort, 65% to 85% of patients were male, and the mean age was 60 years with a range of roughly 23 to 79. The monotherapy dose-escalation portion (N of about 50 patients) of the phase I ivuxolimab trial is reported in the paper. Intravenous ivuxolimab was administered to patients every 2 weeks at six dose levels: 0.01, 0.1, 0.3, 1.5, 3 and 10 mg/kg. Peripheral TCRbeta sequencing aimed to test whether ivuxolimab altered TCR sequence diversity and caused clonal T-cell expansion. Three dose-escalation patients achieved partial responses, one with hepatocellular carcinoma and two with cutaneous melanoma. Among the 50 to 55 dose-escalation patients, around 20 had hepatocellular carcinoma, approximately 15 melanoma, 9 renal cell carcinoma and 9 head and neck cancer. General findings and caveats noted by the study authors: Clonal expansion of both CD4+ and CD8+ blood T cells was observed from baseline to week 6 at doses 0.1 to 3.0 mg/kg. On average, CD8+ T cells showed more expanded clones than CD4+ T cells after ivuxolimab. Partial responders in the 0.1-3.0 mg/kg groups had among the lowest normalized peripheral clonal expansion, especially among CD8+ T cells. The antigen specificity of the clonally expanded peripheral T cells was not determined. Low levels of normalized T-cell clonal expansion were also seen in some patients who did not respond.

The trial excluded patients who had a history of autoimmune disease or were on systemic immunosuppression. Peripheral blood for TCR sequencing was drawn from every dose cohort at baseline, at cycle 4 day 1 and at cycle 7 day 1. Samples came from an open-label, multicenter, first-in-human phase I dose-escalation trial of ivuxolimab. Adults with locally advanced or metastatic melanoma, renal cell carcinoma, hepatocellular carcinoma or head and neck squamous cell carcinoma were enrolled in the trial. Before TCR sequencing, CD4+ and CD8+ T cells were separately sorted from peripheral blood. For sequencing of the TCRbeta CDR3 region, genomic DNA was extracted from the sorted cells. The immunoSEQ Assay was used for sequencing of TCRbeta CDR3 regions. In TCRdb, the immuneACCESS table is reduced to in-frame sequences with V and J assigned. These tables do not hold every clone; where another copy was compared, an unresolved V gene accounts for under half, and the others remain unexplained. The sample records roughly 40,000 clones, about 82% of which are singletons. The ten largest clonotypes hold 21% of the sample.

Details on this clone: Its antigen remains unidentified. Within one base of it there is no much larger clone, and no base qualities were kept.

Here the sequenced sample was CD4+ or CD8+ T cells sorted from blood, taken in a trial of the OX40 agonist ivuxolimab. This sequence was found in an adult with an advanced solid tumor such as melanoma, head and neck, liver or kidney cancer.

For the CDR3, the sequence is CASSLWQGSNQPQHF. Read as DNA, the sequence is TGTGCCAGCAGTTTATGGCAGGGAAGCAATCAGCCCCAGCATTTT. In this chain, TRBV28 is recombined with TRBJ1-5; D gene: possibly TRBD1, on 5 matching bases. Per the germline V gene, MDHEN is the CDR1 and SYDVKM is the CDR2. Measured from the cysteine to the phenylalanine, the CDR3 is 15 residues long. Just CDR3 DNA is preserved here, 45 bases in frame from base 1. Cut back by 0 bases and 1 base, the V and J ends lie 7 bases apart.